This T cell receptor (beta chain) was observed in a study of T cell changes during pregnancy in multiple sclerosis. In its sample, this clone was seen once. Some clones are missing from TCRdb's copy, which holds only in-frame ones; the method was immunoSEQ multiplex PCR. The sample records 65,000 to 95,000 clones, around 93% being singletons. Trimming left V 5 bases short and J 1 base short, with 18 bases between. Germline V lookup: CDR1 MDHEN, CDR2 SYDVKM. This CDR3 spans 16 amino acids. The specimen comprised peripheral blood, sampled after pregnancy. The gene calls are TRBV28 and TRBJ2-7; a possible D gene is TRBD1 (7 bases). This clonotype was obtained from a female donor in good health, enrolled as a control in a pregnancy study. CDR3 sequence: CASSPTRGTESYEQYF. The DNA of the CDR3 is TGTGCCAGCAGTCCTACTCGGGGGACAGAATCCTACGAGCAGTACTTC.